Sequencing of this T cell receptor (beta chain) was carried out in a study of blood T cell repertoires in COVID-19. Study in general: Researchers got acute and convalescent COVID-19 samples from the United States, Italy and Spain.

Trimming pared 0 bases from V and 5 bases from J, leaving 20 bases between. This CDR3 spans 17 amino acids. Germline values: CDR1 SGHRS, CDR2 YFSETQ. Sequenced by immunoSEQ multiplex PCR; TCRdb stores in-frame clones only, minus some. The data hold hundreds of thousands of clones, with roughly 90% observed a single time. The clonotype was recovered from a woman aged 40 to 50 with acute COVID-19. The sequencing sample was made of PBMCs or T cells enriched from blood (not recorded which). J is TRBJ1-1 and V is TRBV5-1; the D gene is possibly TRBD1 (6 bases). The DNA of the CDR3 is TGCGCCAGCAGCTTGGTCAGGGGTCCCTATTCGGGAACTGAAGCTTTCTTT. Residues: CASSLVRGPYSGTEAFF.